This T cell receptor beta chain was profiled in a study of Ad26.COV2.S vaccination and SARS-CoV-2 variants. General study points: Quantification of TCR breadth and depth may have yielded underestimates of total T cell responses. Individuals receiving vaccine had higher spike-specific TCR breadth than placebo recipients did. The breadth of spike-specific CD8+ and CD4+ T cell responses after vaccination was reportedly substantial. Similar non-spike TCR breadth was observed in recipients of vaccine and of placebo.

Points on this clone: Its antigen is currently unknown.

The CDR3 is made up of 13 amino acids. Trimming cost V 5 bases and J 4 bases, with 10 bases left between them. Germline V gene data show CDR1 as MDHEN and CDR2 as SYDVKM. Method: immunoSEQ multiplex PCR; TCRdb's copy keeps in-frame clones and lacks some. The data hold tens of thousands of clones, with approximately 82% observed a single time. Sequenced here: peripheral blood, sampled after recovery from COVID-19. The TCR was taken from a human donor who had recovered from COVID-19. The gene calls are TRBV28 and TRBJ2-3; the D gene could be TRBD1 or TRBD2 (5 bases each). CDR3 DNA sequence: TGTGCCAGCAGTGGGCAGGGAGCAGATACGCAGTATTTT. It codes for CASSGQGADTQYF.